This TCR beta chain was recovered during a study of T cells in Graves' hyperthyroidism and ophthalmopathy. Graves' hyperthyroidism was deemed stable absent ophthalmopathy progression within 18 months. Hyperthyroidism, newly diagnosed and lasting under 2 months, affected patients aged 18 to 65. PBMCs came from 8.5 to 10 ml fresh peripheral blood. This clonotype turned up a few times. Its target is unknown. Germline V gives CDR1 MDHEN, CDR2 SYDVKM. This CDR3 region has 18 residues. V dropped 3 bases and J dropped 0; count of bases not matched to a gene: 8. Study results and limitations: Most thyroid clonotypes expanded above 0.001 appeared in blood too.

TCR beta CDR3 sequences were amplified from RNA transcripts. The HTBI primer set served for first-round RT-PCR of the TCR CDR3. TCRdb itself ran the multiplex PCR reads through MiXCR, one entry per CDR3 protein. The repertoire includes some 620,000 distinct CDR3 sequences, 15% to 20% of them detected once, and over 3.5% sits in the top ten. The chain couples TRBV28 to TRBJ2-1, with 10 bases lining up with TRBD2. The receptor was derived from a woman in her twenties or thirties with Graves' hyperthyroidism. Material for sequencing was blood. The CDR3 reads CASSLASGGLSSYNEQFF. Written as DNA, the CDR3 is TGTGCCAGCAGTTTGGCTAGCGGGGGCCTGAGCTCCTACAATGAGCAGTTCTTC.